This T cell receptor (beta chain) was identified during a study of T cells in Graves' hyperthyroidism and ophthalmopathy. Findings and caveats of the study: Most thyroid clonotypes expanded above 0.001 were also detected in blood.

Amplified TCR beta CDR3 regions came from RNA transcripts. First-round RT-PCR targeting the TCR CDR3 was performed with the HTBI primer set. TCRdb recomputed calls from the multiplex PCR reads with MiXCR, one row per CDR3 protein. This table holds roughly 200,000 distinct CDR3 sequences, approximately 16% found once. The CDR3 consists of 13 residues. Deletions cut 4 bases from V and 8 bases from J, with 11 bases between. Per germline, CDR1 SEHNR and CDR2 FQNEAQ (reference sequence). This clonotype showed up many times. The antigen remains unidentified. This receptor was identified in a man between 35 and 55 years old with Graves' hyperthyroidism. The J gene is TRBJ1-4, the V gene TRBV7-9, with no clear D. The sample taken for sequencing was blood. CDR3 in amino acids: CASSSNAREKLFF. The DNA of the CDR3 is TGTGCCAGCAGCTCAAACGCGCGGGAAAAACTGTTTTTT.